This T cell receptor (beta chain) was documented in a study of neurological immune-mediated disorders. General study findings and limits: HTLV-1-associated myelopathy had the most TCR clonal expansion, while multiple sclerosis had the least, a level that fell below healthy controls.

MiXCR, run by TCRdb on the 5' RACE reads, gives a single entry per CDR3 protein. The table lists under 90,000 distinct CDR3 sequences, around 3.5% of them singletons. This clonotype was seen many times. Its antigen is currently unknown. This CDR3 is built from 14 residues. V shed 0 bases and J shed 1 base, with 8 bases lying between them. In germline, CDR1 is SGHKS, CDR2 YYEKEE (reference sequence). This chain links TRBV5-5 with TRBJ2-7, with D unclear. Sequenced input: PBMCs. The sequence was collected from a woman in her forties or fifties with multiple sclerosis. DNA for the CDR3: TGTGCCAGCAGCTTGGAACCCCATTCCTACGAGCAGTACTTC. It yields the protein CASSLEPHSYEQYF.